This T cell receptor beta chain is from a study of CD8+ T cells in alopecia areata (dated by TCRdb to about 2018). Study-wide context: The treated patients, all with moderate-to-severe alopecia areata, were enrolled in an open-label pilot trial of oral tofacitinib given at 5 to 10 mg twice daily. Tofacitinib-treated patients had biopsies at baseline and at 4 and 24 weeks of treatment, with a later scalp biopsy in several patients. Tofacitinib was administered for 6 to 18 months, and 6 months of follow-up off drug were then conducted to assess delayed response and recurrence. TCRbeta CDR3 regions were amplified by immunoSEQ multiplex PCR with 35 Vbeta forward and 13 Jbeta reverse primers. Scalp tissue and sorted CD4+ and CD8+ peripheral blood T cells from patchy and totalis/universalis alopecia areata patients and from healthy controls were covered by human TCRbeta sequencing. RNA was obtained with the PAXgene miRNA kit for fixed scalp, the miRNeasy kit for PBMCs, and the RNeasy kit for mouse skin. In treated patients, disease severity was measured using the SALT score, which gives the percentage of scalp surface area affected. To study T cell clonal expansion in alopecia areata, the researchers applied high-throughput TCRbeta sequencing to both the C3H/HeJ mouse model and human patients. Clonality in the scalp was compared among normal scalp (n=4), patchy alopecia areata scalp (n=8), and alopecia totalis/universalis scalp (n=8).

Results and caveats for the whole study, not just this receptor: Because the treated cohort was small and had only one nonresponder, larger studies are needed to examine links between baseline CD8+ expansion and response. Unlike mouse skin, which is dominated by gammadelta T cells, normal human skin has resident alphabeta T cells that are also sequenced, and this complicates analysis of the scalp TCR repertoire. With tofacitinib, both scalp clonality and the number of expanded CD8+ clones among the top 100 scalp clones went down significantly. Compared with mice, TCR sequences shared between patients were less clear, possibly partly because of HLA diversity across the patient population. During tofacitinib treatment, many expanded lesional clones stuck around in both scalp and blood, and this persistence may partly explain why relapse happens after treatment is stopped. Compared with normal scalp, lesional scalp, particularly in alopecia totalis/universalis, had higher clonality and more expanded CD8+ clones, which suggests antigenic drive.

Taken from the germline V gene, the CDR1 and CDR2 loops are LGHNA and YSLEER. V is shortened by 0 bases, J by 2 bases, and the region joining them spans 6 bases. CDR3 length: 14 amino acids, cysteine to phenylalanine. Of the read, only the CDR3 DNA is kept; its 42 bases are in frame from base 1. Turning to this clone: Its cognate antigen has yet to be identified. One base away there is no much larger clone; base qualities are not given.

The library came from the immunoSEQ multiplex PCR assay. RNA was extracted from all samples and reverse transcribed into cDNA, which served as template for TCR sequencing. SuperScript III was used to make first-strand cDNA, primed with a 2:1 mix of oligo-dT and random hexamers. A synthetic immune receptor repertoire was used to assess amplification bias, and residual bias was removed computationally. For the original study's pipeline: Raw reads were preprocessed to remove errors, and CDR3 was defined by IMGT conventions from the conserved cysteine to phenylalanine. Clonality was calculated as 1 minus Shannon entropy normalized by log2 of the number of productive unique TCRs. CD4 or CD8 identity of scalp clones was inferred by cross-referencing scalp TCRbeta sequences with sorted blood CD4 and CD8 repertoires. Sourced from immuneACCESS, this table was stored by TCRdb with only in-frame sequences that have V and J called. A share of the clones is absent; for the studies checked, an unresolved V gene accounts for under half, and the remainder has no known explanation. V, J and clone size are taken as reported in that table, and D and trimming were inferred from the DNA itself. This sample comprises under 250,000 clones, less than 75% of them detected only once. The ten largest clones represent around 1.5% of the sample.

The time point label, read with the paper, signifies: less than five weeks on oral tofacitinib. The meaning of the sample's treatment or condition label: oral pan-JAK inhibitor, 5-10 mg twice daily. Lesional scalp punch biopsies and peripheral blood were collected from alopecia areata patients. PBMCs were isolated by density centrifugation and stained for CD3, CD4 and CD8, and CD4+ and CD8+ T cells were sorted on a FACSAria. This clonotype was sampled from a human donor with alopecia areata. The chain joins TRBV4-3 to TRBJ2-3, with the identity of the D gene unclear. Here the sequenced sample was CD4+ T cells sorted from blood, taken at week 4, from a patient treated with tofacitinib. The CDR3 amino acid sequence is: CASSQEESTDTQYF. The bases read TGCGCCAGCAGCCAAGAAGAGTCCACAGATACGCAGTATTTT.